The clone carrying this T cell receptor (beta chain) was observed at least ten times. Its antigen is undetermined. The CDR3 loop spans 14 amino acids. V shed 5 bases, J shed 5 bases, and the junction held 10 bases outside the gene matches. Germline lookup yields CDR1 DFQATT and CDR2 SNEGSKA (reference sequence). This record comes from a study of spatial heterogeneity in lung cancer. Looking at the study overall: Each distinct TCR and UMI combination averaged more than ten appearances in raw reads. Study results and caveats: Ubiquitous expanded tumor TCRs appeared in blood more at resection than follow-up.

TCRdb independently ran MiXCR on the 5' RACE reads; one entry per CDR3 protein. The sample records about 15,000 distinct CDR3 sequences, approximately 7.5% being singletons. Time point denoted: sample taken at primary tumor resection. Sequencing of whole RNA from tumor, nontumor lung or frozen PBMC involved no sorting. The 60 to 80 donors had untreated early-stage non-small cell lung cancer. The sequence derives from a female donor with early-stage non-small cell lung cancer. This sequence joins TRBV20-1 and TRBJ2-5, with 8 nucleotides matching TRBD1. Sequenced material: PBMCs, taken at surgery. CDR3: CSALRTGSSETQYF. The CDR3 region has the DNA TGCAGTGCTCTCAGGACAGGGTCAAGTGAGACCCAGTACTTC.